The 26 T cell receptor beta chains below were found in one sample sequenced in a study of blood T cell repertoires in COVID-19. Method: immunoSEQ multiplex PCR; TCRdb's copy keeps in-frame clones and lacks some. The data hold 75,000 to 85,000 clones, with more than 75% observed a single time. The sequencing sample was made of peripheral blood. The receptors here all came from a man between 60 and 75 years old with COVID-19, enrolled during active disease.

This CDR3 reads CASTPGSGNSPLHF. In nucleotides, the CDR3 is TGTGCCAGCACCCCGGGTTCCGGCAATTCACCCCTCCACTTT. The rearrangement joins TRBV6-5 to TRBJ1-6; no reliable D call. The CDR3 sequence is 14 residues long. Germline V CDR1 and CDR2: MNHEY, SVGAGI. V shed 7 bases and J shed 7 bases, with 14 bases lying between them.

This chain uses TRBV7-2 with TRBJ1-5; no definite D call. The ends were cut back, 2 bases at V and 2 bases at J, with 10 bases in the middle. The CDR3 sequence is 15 residues long. CDR1 and CDR2 from the germline V gene are SGHTA and FQGNSA. The CDR3 loop is CASSLFSGGNQPQHF. CDR3 DNA sequence: TGTGCCAGCAGCTTATTCAGTGGAGGCAATCAGCCCCAGCATTTT.

The V gene is TRBV30, the J gene TRBJ2-2; the match to TRBD2 covers 12 bases. Germline lookup yields CDR1 GTSNPN and CDR2 SVGIG (reference sequence). Losses at the gene ends were 2 bases for V and 5 bases for J; bases not matched to a gene: 15. The CDR3 consists of 19 residues. The CDR3 DNA sequence: TGTGCCTGGAGTCCCCTTTTGGCTAGCGGGAGGGCAAGGACCGGGGAGCTGTTTTTT. Protein: CAWSPLLASGRARTGELFF.

This chain links TRBV6-1 with TRBJ1-2; TRBD1 might be the D (5 bases). Germline V lookup: CDR1 MNHNS, CDR2 SASEGT. The V end lost 1 base, the J end lost 8 bases, and 14 bases lay between the germline ends. This CDR3 comprises 14 residues. Here the CDR3 DNA reads TGTGCCAGCAGTGAAGTCGGCCAGCGGGACGGCTACACCTTC. Amino acid sequence: CASSEVGQRDGYTF.

A single count supports this clone. Written as DNA, the CDR3 is TGTGCCAGCTCCCAAAAGAGCGGTAGTCGGAACACTGAAGCTTTCTTT. Translation: CASSQKSGSRNTEAFF. The V call is TRBV18, the J call TRBJ1-1; no clear D. Germline values: CDR1 KGHSH, CDR2 LQKENI. This CDR3 is built from 16 residues. Trimming shortened V by 6 bases and J by 1 base, and 18 bases separated the two germline ends.

J is TRBJ2-3 and V is TRBV29-1; 10 bases agree with TRBD2. V was pared by 6 bases and J by 5 bases, with 11 bases of the junction left unmatched. Germline-derived CDR1 and CDR2 are SQVTM and ANQGSEA. CDR3 size: 15 residues. The CDR3 sequence is CSVETGTSVQDTQYF. CDR3 DNA: TGCAGCGTGGAAACCGGGACTAGCGTTCAAGATACGCAGTATTTT.

This clone showed up many times. The rearrangement joins TRBV5-1 to TRBJ2-2, with D perhaps matching TRBD2 (5 bases). The germline V gene has CDR1 SGHRS and CDR2 YFSETQ. The CDR3 is 16 amino acids. Trimming stripped 0 bases from V and 4 bases from J, with 13 bases between. The CDR3 coding sequence is TGCGCCAGCAGCTTGGCCTCGGGGTTGGGCACCGGGGAGCTGTTTTTT. Encoded protein: CASSLASGLGTGELFF.

The chain joins TRBV5-6 to TRBJ1-4; tentative D call: TRBD1 (5 bases). Germline CDR1 SGHDT, CDR2 YYEEEE. The CDR3 is 14 amino acids. The V and J ends lost 2 bases and 2 bases respectively, with 7 bases between them. CDR3: CASSFWGTNEKLFF. As DNA, the CDR3 is TGTGCCAGCAGCTTTTGGGGCACTAATGAAAAACTGTTTTTT.

This clone was counted only a few times. The J gene is TRBJ2-2, the V gene TRBV7-2; D not certain. V dropped 5 bases and J dropped 7 bases, with 14 bases sitting between them. From germline, CDR1 is SGHTA and CDR2 FQGNSA. This CDR3 contains 14 residues. The CDR3 DNA sequence: TGTGCCAGCAGCCCCCTTGGAGTCAGCGGGGAGCTGTTTTTT. This gives the protein CASSPLGVSGELFF.

Here the CDR3 DNA reads TGCGCCAGCAGTCCCGTTCAGGGGTTGCGTGGCTACACCTTC. Translating it yields CASSPVQGLRGYTF. This chain connects TRBV5-1 to TRBJ1-2, with D perhaps matching TRBD1 (6 bases). The germline CDR1 and CDR2 sequences are SGHRS and YFSETQ. The CDR3 consists of 14 residues. V lost 5 bases and J lost 7, with 18 bases in between.

This chain uses TRBV5-1 with TRBJ2-1, with 9 bases lining up with TRBD2. Germline CDR1 is SGHRS and CDR2 is YFSETQ. J lost 4 bases, V lost 3 bases, and 5 bases had no gene match. The CDR3 extends over 15 amino acids. In nucleotides, the CDR3 is TGCGCCAGCAGCTCCAGACTAGCGGATTACAATGAGCAGTTCTTC. Protein: CASSSRLADYNEQFF.

V gene TRBV5-1 combines with J gene TRBJ2-3, with 15 bases aligning to TRBD2. V trimming: 0 bases; J trimming: 5 bases; junction bases outside the gene matches: 10. The V gene's germline CDR1 is SGHRS and CDR2 YFSETQ. This CDR3 comprises 19 residues. The CDR3 protein is CASSLVGLAGGPGRDTQYF. Written as DNA, the CDR3 is TGCGCCAGCAGCTTGGTAGGACTAGCGGGAGGGCCGGGGAGAGATACGCAGTATTTT.

The chain carries TRBV10-3 and TRBJ2-1, with TRBD2 matching over 8 bases. Germline CDR1 and CDR2: ENHRY and SYGVKD. The V segment lost 6 bases and the J segment 5 bases; nucleotides outside the gene matches: 3. This CDR3 has 13 amino acids. CDR3 coding DNA: TGTGCCATCAGAGCGGGAGCGGACAATGAGCAGTTCTTC. This codes for CAIRAGADNEQFF.

The V gene is TRBV10-3, the J gene TRBJ2-1, with D tentatively TRBD1 (5 bases). This CDR3 comprises 12 residues. The germline CDR1 and CDR2 sequences are ENHRY and SYGVKD. V lost 2 bases, J lost 10 bases, and 9 bases lay in between. This chain's CDR3 is CAISEARGEQFF. The DNA of the CDR3 is TGTGCCATCAGTGAGGCTAGGGGAGAGCAGTTCTTC.

This clone was seen more than once but under ten times. The chain uses TRBV11-2 and TRBJ2-2; D remains ambiguous. V was pared by 5 bases and J by 6 bases, with 10 bases between. The CDR3 is 13 residues long. Germline loops: CDR1 SGHAT, CDR2 FQNNGV. CDR3 region: CASSPRSAGELFF. In DNA, the CDR3 is TGTGCCAGCAGCCCCCGGAGCGCCGGGGAGCTGTTTTTT.

V and J are TRBV2 and TRBJ2-2; the match to TRBD1 covers 8 bases. Germline V gene sequence: CDR1 SNHLY, CDR2 FYNNEI. The V gene end was trimmed by 5 bases and the J gene end by 6 bases; junction bases not matched to a gene: 5. CDR3 length equals 14 residues. In DNA, the CDR3 is TGTGCCAGCAGTACCGGACAGGGAGCCGGGGAGCTGTTTTTT. Protein product: CASSTGQGAGELFF.

About this clone itself: In the same sample, other DNA sequences code for this CDR3. V gene TRBV9 combines with J gene TRBJ1-1; unclear D gene. The germline V and J ends were trimmed by 2 bases and 1 base, with 9 bases remaining between them. The germline CDR1 and CDR2 sequences are SGDLS and YYNGEE. CDR3 length: 14 amino acids. The CDR3 nucleotides are TGTGCCAGCAGCGTCCAAGGAGAGAACACTGAAGCTTTCTTT. Translation gives CASSVQGENTEAFF.

The table lists this clone with a count of one. This sequence joins TRBV27 and TRBJ1-1; D ambiguous. Trimming stripped 2 bases from V and 0 bases from J, with 7 bases between. The CDR3 runs 14 residues. Germline assignment: CDR1 MNHEY and CDR2 SMNVEV (reference sequence). The CDR3 loop reads CASSLGGMNTEAFF. In nucleotides, the CDR3 is TGTGCCAGCAGTTTAGGAGGAATGAACACTGAAGCTTTCTTT.

The chain joins TRBV7-7 to TRBJ2-1, with 10 nucleotides matching TRBD2. The CDR3 is made up of 17 amino acids. The J segment lost 7 bases and the V segment lost 5 bases, leaving 14 bases of the junction unmatched. CDR1 and CDR2 (germline): SSHAT, FNYEAQ (reference sequence). The CDR3 nucleotides are TGTGCCAGCAGCCCCGATAGCGGGGGGACCAATCTGAATGAGCAGTTCTTC. Protein: CASSPDSGGTNLNEQFF.

CDR3 amino acids: CASSQNMNTEAFF. The CDR3 region has the DNA TGTGCCAGCAGCCAAAACATGAACACTGAAGCTTTCTTT. The chain couples TRBV14 to TRBJ1-1; D unresolved. Trimming stripped 2 bases from V and 0 bases from J, with 4 bases between. This CDR3 has 13 amino acids. Looked up from germline, CDR1 is SGHDN and CDR2 is FVKESK.

This chain links TRBV7-6 with TRBJ2-3; 9 nucleotides align to TRBD2. The CDR3 runs 15 residues. CDR1 and CDR2 (germline): SGHVS, FNYEAQ. The junction had 5 bases not matched to a gene; V was cut back by 5 bases and J by 2 bases. CDR3: CASSGVAGATDTQYF. As DNA, the CDR3 is TGTGCCAGCAGCGGGGTAGCGGGGGCCACAGATACGCAGTATTTT.

The chain couples TRBV29-1 to TRBJ1-5; D is uncertain. CDR3 size: 13 residues. V lost 4 bases and J lost 0, with 7 bases in between. CDR1 and CDR2 from the germline V gene are SQVTM and ANQGSEA. The DNA of the CDR3 is TGCAGCGTTGTAACAGATAGCAATCAGCCCCAGCATTTT. It is translated as CSVVTDSNQPQHF.

The chain employs TRBV28 and TRBJ1-2; perhaps TRBD1 as D (5 bases). This CDR3 contains 15 residues. Between the trimmed V and J ends, which lost 1 base and 0 bases, there was a span of 9 bases. Per germline, CDR1 MDHEN and CDR2 SYDVKM. The CDR3 region has the DNA TGTGCCAGCAGTTTATCGGGACTAGCTAACTATGGCTACACCTTC. It codes for CASSLSGLANYGYTF.

The V and J genes are TRBV15 and TRBJ1-4, with D unresolved. The ends were cut back, 1 base at V and 7 bases at J, with 10 bases in the middle. Germline assignment: CDR1 LNHNV and CDR2 YYDKDF (reference sequence). This CDR3 is built from 14 residues. CDR3 nucleotides: TGTGCCACCAGCAGAGGAGTGTCGGGTGAAAAACTGTTTTTT. Residues: CATSRGVSGEKLFF. The variable domain in full, with the rest retrieved from reference TRBV15 and TRBJ1-4, is DAMVIQNPRYQVTQFGKPVTLSCSQTLNHNVMYWYQQKSSQAPKLLFHYYDKDFNNEADTPDNFQSRRPNTSFCFLDIRSPGLGDTAMYLCATSRGVSGEKLFFGSGTQLSVL.

The chain combines TRBV3-1 (or the pseudogene TRBV3-2) with TRBJ2-5; 9 bases align to TRBD1. Losses at the gene ends were 1 base for V and 5 bases for J; bases not matched to a gene: 5. The germline V gene encodes CDR1 LGHDT and CDR2 YNNKEL (reference sequence). This CDR3 spans 15 amino acids. In DNA, the CDR3 is TGTGCCAGCAGCCAAGGTACAGGGGGCGCGGAGACCCAGTACTTC. As protein: CASSQGTGGAETQYF.

This clone has more than one count but fewer than ten. The chain carries TRBV19 and TRBJ1-2, with unresolved D. In germline, CDR1 is LNHDA, CDR2 SQIVND (reference sequence). V lost 5 bases and J lost 3, with 16 bases in between. CDR3 length: 15 amino acids. CDR3 protein: CASSLWAPSDYGYTF. In DNA form, the CDR3 reads TGTGCCAGTAGTCTCTGGGCCCCATCCGACTATGGCTACACCTTC.